This TCR beta chain was found in a study of identical twins. Study findings and constraints: Rather than following the same donors, the conclusions depended on cross-sectional statistical analysis. There were fewer insertions in abundant cord blood beta clonotypes, but memory repertoires showed no such pattern.

V lost 7 bases, J lost 0 bases, and 10 bases lay in between. The CDR3 contains 14 residues. Per germline, CDR1 SGHTA and CDR2 FQGNSA. This clonotype came up a few times. Antigen specificity is unknown. MiXCR, run by TCRdb on the 5' RACE reads, gives a single entry per CDR3 protein. The repertoire consists of about 810,000 distinct CDR3 sequences, with approximately 13% occurring once and the leading ten covering 1.5% to 2%. The data were also submitted as part of a second study, on yellow fever vaccine responses in identical twins.

Sequenced: PBMCs. The TCR comes from a woman younger than 35 in good health. The chain links TRBV7-2 to TRBJ2-1; TRBD2 is a possible D gene (6 bases). For the CDR3, the DNA is TGTGCCAGCAACTCCGGGGGCTCCTACAATGAGCAGTTCTTC. Protein sequence: CASNSGGSYNEQFF.